This TCR beta chain appears in the sequencing data of a study of regulatory T cells in long-lasting Graves disease. Study-wide results and limits: Having only a small sample size may have limited accuracy.

The germline CDR1 and CDR2 sequences are SGHNT and YYREEE (reference sequence). CDR3 length: 14 amino acids. Trimming left V 6 bases short and J 0 bases short, with 11 bases between. The table lists this clonotype with many counts. Its target is unknown. Time point given: newly diagnosed GD, antithyroid drugs for less than 3 months. Scientists built the TCR library using RNA that was extracted from PBMCs. For TCR beta, libraries came from iRepertoire HTBI primers and Arm-PCR of CDR3 regions. TCRdb re-analysed the multiplex PCR reads in MiXCR, keeping a single row per CDR3 protein. In the table there are more than 300,000 distinct CDR3 sequences, about 17% of which are singletons. Another study also made use of these data, one on T cells in Graves' hyperthyroidism and ophthalmopathy.

This receptor was obtained from a young woman with Graves disease. Sequenced here: peripheral blood mononuclear cells (PBMCs), sampled at new diagnosis, from a patient treated with antithyroid drugs. The rearrangement uses TRBV5-4 and TRBJ2-3, with D maybe TRBD2 (6 bases). DNA of the CDR3: TGTGCCAGCATGCCTAGCGACAGCACAGATACGCAGTATTTT. Translation gives CASMPSDSTDTQYF.